These 25 T cell receptor beta chains were sequenced from one sample in a study of control samples from healthy donors and cancer patients. TCRdb keeps only in-frame clones here, not all; method: immunoSEQ multiplex PCR. Here the sample spans 150,000 to 200,000 clones, about 93% being singletons. Source material: blood. All receptors come from a man aged 18 to 29 in good health.

The gene calls are TRBV6-1 and TRBJ2-7; D might be TRBD1 (5 bases). Germline V gene data show CDR1 as MNHNS and CDR2 as SASEGT. The CDR3 runs to 14 residues. Trimming left V 1 base short and J 3 bases short, with 10 bases between. CDR3 amino acids: CASSEGMGHYEQYF. In DNA form, the CDR3 reads TGTGCCAGCAGTGAAGGAATGGGGCACTACGAGCAGTACTTC.

The CDR3: CSARDTGRNEKLFF. The CDR3 nucleotides read TGCAGCGCCAGAGACACCGGCAGGAATGAAAAACTGTTTTTT. This chain uses TRBV29-1 with TRBJ1-4; no reliable D call. The CDR3 spans 14 residues. V gave up 7 bases and J gave up 5 bases, with 17 bases separating them. CDR1 SQVTM and CDR2 ANQGSEA come from the germline V gene.

Only one count was recorded for this clone. The chain joins TRBV12-3 or TRBV12-4 to TRBJ1-4; 7 nucleotides agree with TRBD1. The junction had 5 bases not matched to a gene; V was cut back by 2 bases and J by 14 bases. The CDR3 covers 12 residues. DNA for the CDR3: TGTGCCAGCAGTTTAAAGGGGACAGCGCTGTTTTTT. It yields the protein CASSLKGTALFF.

This clone appeared once. The CDR3 bases are TGTGCCAGCGACCTCGGGGCCTACGAGCAGTACTTC. Protein product: CASDLGAYEQYF. The J gene is TRBJ2-7, the V gene TRBV6-5, with D tentatively TRBD2 (5 bases). CDR3 length: 12 residues. Germline V lookup: CDR1 MNHEY, CDR2 SVGAGI. The germline V and J ends were trimmed by 8 bases and 2 bases, with 10 bases remaining between them.

The J gene is TRBJ1-1, the V gene TRBV19; D unresolved. Deletions cut 2 bases from V and 1 base from J, with 14 bases between. The CDR3 covers 16 residues. Germline V gene sequence: CDR1 LNHDA, CDR2 SQIVND (reference sequence). CDR3 in amino acids: CASSIIEKGPNTEAFF. CDR3 nucleotides: TGTGCCAGTAGTATAATAGAGAAGGGTCCGAACACTGAAGCTTTCTTT.

The chain uses TRBV29-1 and TRBJ2-7, with 7 bases fitting TRBD2. V gave up 3 bases and J gave up 2 bases; unmatched junction bases: 1. Germline V gene sequence: CDR1 SQVTM, CDR2 ANQGSEA. This CDR3 has 12 residues. CDR3 in amino acids: CSVDGGAYEQYF. DNA of the CDR3: TGCAGCGTTGATGGGGGGGCCTACGAGCAGTACTTC.

This clone has only a few counts. The gene calls are TRBV7-2 and TRBJ1-1, with 11 bases lining up with TRBD1. This CDR3 has 16 amino acids. With 2 bases clipped from V and 11 bases from J, the junction kept 13 bases outside the gene matches. Germline V gives CDR1 SGHTA, CDR2 FQGNSA. This CDR3 is CASSLFAGQGVAGAFF. In DNA, the CDR3 is TGTGCCAGCAGCTTATTCGCGGGACAGGGGGTTGCTGGCGCTTTCTTT. The full variable domain, with the rest looked up from reference TRBV7-2 and TRBJ1-1, is GAGVSQSPSNKVTEKGKDVELRCDPISGHTALYWYRQSLGQGLEFLIYFQGNSAPDKSGLPSDRFSAERTGGSVSTLTIQRTQQEDSAVYLCASSLFAGQGVAGAFFGQGTRLTVV.

This clone was counted once. The genes are TRBV18 and TRBJ1-4; D is unclear. Germline-derived CDR1 and CDR2 are KGHSH and LQKENI. V dropped 3 bases and J dropped 8 bases, with 13 bases sitting between them. There are 14 residues in the CDR3. The CDR3 coding sequence is TGTGCCAGCTCACCCCGGACGGCCGCAGAAAAACTGTTTTTT. Translating gives CASSPRTAAEKLFF. Together with reference TRBV18 and TRBJ1-4, the CDR3 gives the full variable domain: NAGVMQNPRHLVRRRGQEARLRCSPMKGHSHVYWYRQLPEEGLKFMVYLQKENIIDESGMPKERFSAEFPKEGPSILRIQQVVRGDSAAYFCASSPRTAAEKLFFGSGTQLSVL.

The CDR3 reads CASSEWAGVGEAFF. The CDR3 DNA sequence: TGTGCCAGCAGTGAATGGGCAGGGGTCGGTGAAGCTTTCTTT. V usage is TRBV2 and J usage is TRBJ1-1; D might be TRBD1 (6 bases). There are 14 residues in the CDR3. Germline V gives CDR1 SNHLY, CDR2 FYNNEI. V lost 2 bases, J lost 7 bases, and 14 bases lay in between.

The V and J genes are TRBV7-6 and TRBJ2-7; D is ambiguous. This CDR3 spans 12 amino acids. The V gene's germline CDR1 is SGHVS and CDR2 FNYEAQ. V lost 5 bases and J lost 0, with 5 bases in between. The CDR3: CASSPNSYEQYF. The CDR3 bases are TGTGCCAGCAGCCCGAACTCCTACGAGCAGTACTTC.

The chain combines TRBV14 with TRBJ2-1; 7 bases fit TRBD1. Losses at the gene ends were 6 bases for V and 3 bases for J; bases not matched to a gene: 8. The CDR3 extends over 15 amino acids. Germline CDR1 SGHDN, CDR2 FVKESK. Here the CDR3 reads CASSRQGLDYNEQFF. The DNA of the CDR3 is TGTGCCAGCAGTCGACAGGGCCTGGACTACAATGAGCAGTTCTTC.

The rearrangement links TRBV5-4 to TRBJ2-1; TRBD1 might be the D (5 bases). V lost 3 bases and J 3 bases, leaving 10 bases between the germline ends. The V gene's germline CDR1 is SGHNT and CDR2 YYREEE (reference sequence). The CDR3 totals 14 residues. The CDR3 sequence is CASSSPQGYNEQFF. Here the CDR3 DNA reads TGTGCCAGCAGCTCGCCCCAGGGCTACAATGAGCAGTTCTTC.

The rearrangement links TRBV19 to TRBJ1-5; unclear D gene. The CDR3 sequence is 14 residues long. From germline, CDR1 is LNHDA and CDR2 SQIVND (reference sequence). V was trimmed by 4 bases and J by 1 base, leaving 8 bases between them. CDR3 bases: TGTGCCAGTAGTACTCAGGCCAGCAATCAGCCCCAGCATTTT. Its protein is CASSTQASNQPQHF.

This chain uses TRBV7-6 with TRBJ2-6; D is ambiguous. Germline V gene sequence: CDR1 SGHVS, CDR2 FNYEAQ. The CDR3 runs 16 residues. Trimming stripped 4 bases from V and 0 bases from J, with 10 bases between. For the CDR3, the DNA is TGTGCCAGCAGCTCTTTAAGTTTCTCTGGGGCCAACGTCCTGACTTTC. It is translated as CASSSLSFSGANVLTF. The variable domain in full, completed from reference TRBV7-6 and TRBJ2-6, reads GAGVSQSPRYKVTKRGQDVALRCDPISGHVSLYWYRQALGQGPEFLTYFNYEAQQDKSGLPNDRFSAERPEGSISTLTIQRTEQRDSAMYRCASSSLSFSGANVLTFGAGSRLTVL.

The chain links TRBV24-1 to TRBJ2-1, with D perhaps TRBD1 (6 bases). The germline V and J ends were trimmed by 9 bases and 2 bases, with 19 bases remaining between them. Germline CDR1 KGHDR, CDR2 SFDVKD. The CDR3 consists of 16 residues. The CDR3 reads CATASGAGKAYNEQFF. The CDR3 DNA sequence: TGTGCCACCGCCTCAGGGGCTGGGAAAGCCTACAATGAGCAGTTCTTC.

The rearrangement joins TRBV6-1 to TRBJ1-1; 9 bases fit TRBD1. The germline CDR1 and CDR2 sequences are MNHNS and SASEGT. This CDR3 comprises 16 residues. Trimming took 2 bases from V and 12 from J; bases not matched to a gene: 16. In nucleotides, the CDR3 is TGTGCCAGCAGTGAATATACAGGGGGCGCCGGTGGGGATACTTTCTTT. Encoded protein: CASSEYTGGAGGDTFF.

The gene calls are TRBV27 and TRBJ1-6; TRBD1 aligns across 8 bases. V gave up 6 bases and J gave up 8 bases; unmatched junction bases: 0. Germline assignment: CDR1 MNHEY and CDR2 SMNVEV (reference sequence). This CDR3 is built from 12 residues. The DNA for the CDR3 is TGTGCCAGCAGGACAGGGGATTCACCCCTCCACTTT. It yields the protein CASRTGDSPLHF.

V is TRBV2 and J is TRBJ2-2; D possibly corresponds to TRBD1 (6 bases). Deletions cut 9 bases from V and 3 bases from J, with 11 bases between. Germline V gene lookup returns CDR1 SNHLY and CDR2 FYNNEI. This CDR3 has 13 amino acids. CDR3 residues: CASGGHDTGELFF. The CDR3 DNA follows: TGTGCCAGTGGGGGACACGACACCGGGGAGCTGTTTTTT. The whole variable domain, remainder taken from reference TRBV2 and TRBJ2-2, is EPEVTQTPSHQVTQMGQEVILRCVPISNHLYFYWYRQILGQKVEFLVSFYNNEISEKSEIFDDQFSVERPDGSNFTLKIRSTKLEDSAMYFCASGGHDTGELFFGEGSRLTVL.

This chain connects TRBV5-6 to TRBJ1-2; D gene uncertain. The CDR3 loop spans 15 amino acids. Germline V gene data show CDR1 as SGHDT and CDR2 as YYEEEE. Trimming stripped 1 base from V and 1 base from J, with 11 bases between. This CDR3 is CASSLTSAGNYGYTF. CDR3 DNA sequence: TGTGCCAGCAGCTTGACGAGTGCGGGTAACTATGGCTACACCTTC. The variable domain in full, completed from reference TRBV5-6 and TRBJ1-2, reads DAGVTQSPTHLIKTRGQQVTLRCSPKSGHDTVSWYQQALGQGPQFIFQYYEEEERQRGNFPDRFSGHQFPNYSSELNVNALLLGDSALYLCASSLTSAGNYGYTFGSGTRLTVV.

DNA of the CDR3: TGTGCCTGGAGTGACCCAGGGGCTCGATATAGCAATCAGCCCCAGCATTTT. Its translation: CAWSDPGARYSNQPQHF. This rearrangement joins TRBV30 to TRBJ1-5; tentatively, D is TRBD1 (6 bases). The CDR3 is made up of 17 amino acids. The V and J ends lost 1 base and 0 bases respectively, with 16 bases between them. Per the germline V gene, CDR1 is GTSNPN and CDR2 is SVGIG (reference sequence).

The rearrangement uses TRBV14 and TRBJ2-4; no clear D gene. The CDR3 is 14 amino acids. Trimming cost V 1 base and J 9 bases, with 13 bases left between them. Germline CDR1 reads SGHDN; CDR2 reads FVKESK. CDR3 in amino acids: CASSQVDPKGIQYF. DNA for the CDR3: TGTGCCAGCAGCCAAGTAGACCCGAAGGGCATTCAGTACTTC.

The rearrangement links TRBV2 to TRBJ2-7; possibly TRBD2 for D (6 bases). V was pared by 6 bases and J by 5 bases, with 11 bases between. The V gene's germline CDR1 is SNHLY and CDR2 FYNNEI. The CDR3 is 12 residues long. CDR3 nucleotide sequence: TGTGCCAGCAGCCCCTCGGGGGACGAGCAGTACTTC. It is translated as CASSPSGDEQYF.

The CDR3 loop reads CASSPPRGREGSYEQYF. The CDR3 nucleotides read TGTGCCAGCAGCCCACCGAGAGGGAGGGAAGGGTCCTACGAGCAGTACTTC. The chain combines TRBV14 with TRBJ2-7; TRBD2 aligns across 7 bases. Germline V gene lookup returns CDR1 SGHDN and CDR2 FVKESK. V was pared by 4 bases and J by 1 base, with 13 bases of the junction left unmatched. The CDR3 has 17 residues.

V is TRBV5-3 and J is TRBJ2-2, with D unresolved. TRBV5-3 is classed as an ORF, of uncertain function. The CDR3 covers 15 residues. V lost 10 bases and J 9 bases, leaving 25 bases between the germline ends. CDR3 nucleotides: TGTGCCGTCCGTCTGGAGTTGGGGTCTAACCGGGAGCTGTTTTTT. Translating gives CAVRLELGSNRELFF.

This chain connects TRBV6-1 to TRBJ2-5; 12 bases are shared with TRBD2. Germline V CDR1 and CDR2: MNHNS, SASEGT. The CDR3 consists of 18 residues. The junction had 13 bases not matched to a gene; V was cut back by 1 base and J by 7 bases. In nucleotides, the CDR3 is TGTGCCAGCAGTGAAGTAGGCATGACTAGCGGGGGCCCCAGGACCCAGTACTTC. This gives the protein CASSEVGMTSGGPRTQYF.